These 27 T cell receptor beta chains share one sample of origin, sequenced in a study of blood T cell repertoires in COVID-19. Generated by immunoSEQ multiplex PCR, the TCRdb table keeps only in-frame clones and is missing some. The sample lists a few hundred thousand clones; roughly 85% were seen once. The sequenced sample consisted of peripheral blood. These receptor sequences come from a woman under 30 with acute or convalescent COVID-19.

This clone was found once. The V gene is TRBV5-6, the J gene TRBJ2-7; 14 bases are shared with TRBD2. Germline V gene sequence: CDR1 SGHDT, CDR2 YYEEEE. The CDR3 is 17 amino acids. V shed 2 bases, J shed 2 bases, and the junction held 6 bases outside the gene matches. CDR3 in amino acids: CASSLPGLAGVAYEQYF. CDR3 bases: TGTGCCAGCAGCTTACCGGGACTAGCGGGAGTTGCCTACGAGCAGTACTTC.

This clone was found once. The chain employs TRBV5-1 and TRBJ1-4; perhaps TRBD1 as D (6 bases). Trimming cost V 0 bases and J 8 bases, with 11 bases left between them. The CDR3 totals 14 residues. Germline CDR1 and CDR2: SGHRS and YFSETQ. In nucleotides, the CDR3 is TGCGCCAGCAGCTTGGGTATACAGGGAGAAAAACTGTTTTTT. This sequence encodes CASSLGIQGEKLFF.

V is TRBV6-5 and J is TRBJ2-1; TRBD1 is a possible D gene (6 bases). Germline V lookup: CDR1 MNHEY, CDR2 SVGAGI. The CDR3 sequence is 14 residues long. V dropped 4 bases and J dropped 5 bases, with 12 bases sitting between them. The CDR3 nucleotides read TGTGCCAGCAGTTTTTCGGACAGAAACAATGAGCAGTTCTTC. Protein sequence: CASSFSDRNNEQFF.

This clone was found a few times. V usage is TRBV6-5 and J usage is TRBJ2-3; TRBD2 is a possible D gene (6 bases). The germline V gene encodes CDR1 MNHEY and CDR2 SVGAGI. The V gene lost 2 bases and the J gene lost 3 bases, with 9 bases spanning the gap. The CDR3 length is 14 residues. The CDR3 protein is CASSYSSGTDTQYF. The DNA of the CDR3 is TGTGCCAGCAGTTACAGTAGCGGTACAGATACGCAGTATTTT.

This clone has more than one count but fewer than ten. V is TRBV7-2 and J is TRBJ2-2, with 9 nucleotides matching TRBD2. V lost 5 bases and J lost 5; bases outside the gene matches: 9. The CDR3 has 16 amino acids. Germline assignment: CDR1 SGHTA and CDR2 FQGNSA. The CDR3 nucleotides read TGTGCCAGCAGCATCTTAGCGGGAGTGTATACCGGGGAGCTGTTTTTT. Its protein is CASSILAGVYTGELFF.

This clone came up many times. J is TRBJ2-1 and V is TRBV7-8; D might be TRBD1 (5 bases). The germline V and J ends were trimmed by 7 bases and 0 bases, with 16 bases remaining between them. The CDR3 is 16 amino acids. Germline V gene lookup returns CDR1 SGHVS and CDR2 FQNEAQ. The CDR3 DNA reads TGTGCCAGCAATCTAGAGCAGGGATTCTCCTACAATGAGCAGTTCTTC. The encoded protein is CASNLEQGFSYNEQFF. Combining the CDR3 with reference TRBV7-8 and TRBJ2-1 gives the whole variable domain GAGVSQSPRYKVAKRGQDVALRCDPISGHVSLFWYQQALGQGPEFLTYFQNEAQLDKSGLPSDRFFAERPEGSVSTLKIQRTQQEDSAVYLCASNLEQGFSYNEQFFGPGTRLTVL.

The CDR3 DNA reads as TGTGCCAGCTCACCACTCCAGTTGAACACTGAAGCTTTCTTT. It is translated as CASSPLQLNTEAFF. The genes are TRBV18 and TRBJ1-1; D is uncertain. Germline CDR1 KGHSH, CDR2 LQKENI. The V end lost 1 base, the J end lost 0 bases, and 6 bases lay between the germline ends. The CDR3 spans 14 residues.

V usage is TRBV7-9 and J usage is TRBJ2-7; TRBD2 might be the D (6 bases). With 7 bases removed from V and 4 bases from J, the gap between germline ends came to 20 bases. The germline V gene encodes CDR1 SEHNR and CDR2 FQNEAQ (reference sequence). The CDR3 runs 15 residues. The CDR3 DNA sequence: TGTGCCAGCACCACTTACTACGGGAGTGGTTACGAGCAGTACTTC. This sequence encodes CASTTYYGSGYEQYF.

The chain couples TRBV5-1 to TRBJ2-1; D perhaps matches TRBD2 (6 bases). Germline loops: CDR1 SGHRS, CDR2 YFSETQ. The CDR3 is made up of 15 amino acids. V lost 0 bases to trimming and J lost 2 bases, with 9 bases between them. As DNA, the CDR3 is TGCGCCAGCAGCTTGGTAGGCGGGACCTACAATGAGCAGTTCTTC. Residues: CASSLVGGTYNEQFF.

V usage is TRBV6-5 and J usage is TRBJ1-3, with TRBD1 as a possible D gene (6 bases). CDR1 is MNHEY and CDR2 is SVGAGI in the germline V gene. Trimming took 2 bases from V and 0 from J, leaving 11 bases between them. The CDR3 runs 16 residues. The CDR3 DNA sequence: TGTGCCAGCAGTTACAGCGGACAGAACTCTGGAAACACCATATATTTT. Translated, it gives CASSYSGQNSGNTIYF.

Turning to this clone: The same CDR3 can be traced to other DNA sequences in this sample. The chain has TRBV2 and TRBJ2-2; TRBD1 aligns across 7 bases. CDR1 is SNHLY and CDR2 is FYNNEI in the germline V gene. Trimming at V came to 2 bases and at J to 0 bases, leaving 6 bases not matched to a gene. The CDR3 consists of 17 residues. The CDR3 loop is CASSELWGQPNTGELFF. The CDR3 nucleotides read TGTGCCAGCAGTGAACTTTGGGGACAGCCGAACACCGGGGAGCTGTTTTTT.

For this clone: This same CDR3 is encoded by further DNA sequences in the sample. The genes are TRBV18 and TRBJ2-2; TRBD1 agrees at 9 bases. V lost 3 bases, J lost 2 bases, and 4 bases stayed unmatched. The germline CDR1 and CDR2 sequences are KGHSH and LQKENI. The CDR3 consists of 16 residues. The CDR3 protein is CASSPPTGGNTGELFF. The CDR3 nucleotides read TGTGCCAGCTCACCGCCTACAGGGGGCAACACCGGGGAGCTGTTTTTT.

The V call is TRBV7-9, the J call TRBJ1-1, with 7 bases identical to TRBD1. V trimming: 0 bases; J trimming: 4 bases; junction bases outside the gene matches: 5. Germline V gene data show CDR1 as SEHNR and CDR2 as FQNEAQ (reference sequence). CDR3 length: 15 amino acids. The CDR3 spells CASSLAHQGVTEAFF. CDR3 bases: TGTGCCAGCAGCTTAGCGCACCAGGGGGTCACTGAAGCTTTCTTT.

The chain combines TRBV24-1 with TRBJ1-5; TRBD1 is a possible D gene (5 bases). This CDR3 region has 14 residues. CDR1 is KGHDR and CDR2 is SFDVKD in the germline V gene. V was clipped by 6 bases and J by 4 bases, with 12 bases between them. The CDR3 DNA sequence: TGTGCCACCAGTAGGGGCAGCTCAAATCAGCCCCAGCATTTT. It yields the protein CATSRGSSNQPQHF.

The chain uses TRBV14 and TRBJ2-3; the D gene is possibly TRBD1 (5 bases). The V end lost 3 bases, the J end lost 1 base, and 8 bases lay between the germline ends. CDR1 and CDR2 (germline): SGHDN, FVKESK. This CDR3 is 14 amino acids long. Here the CDR3 DNA reads TGTGCCAGCAGCCAGTTAGGGGGCACAGATACGCAGTATTTT. Its translation is CASSQLGGTDTQYF. The full variable domain, rest sourced from reference TRBV14 and TRBJ2-3, is EAGVTQFPSHSVIEKGQTVTLRCDPISGHDNLYWYRRVMGKEIKFLLHFVKESKQDESGMPNNRFLAERTGGTYSTLKVQPAELEDSGVYFCASSQLGGTDTQYFGPGTRLTVL.

V and J are TRBV6-1 and TRBJ1-6, with TRBD1 identical over 7 bases. The CDR3 runs to 17 residues. Per germline, CDR1 MNHNS and CDR2 SASEGT. Trimming at V came to 2 bases and at J to 9 bases, leaving 13 bases not matched to a gene. The CDR3 reads CASSERRGTAVGSPLHF. CDR3 DNA: TGTGCCAGCAGTGAAAGAAGGGGGACAGCCGTCGGTTCACCCCTCCACTTT.

This sequence joins TRBV18 and TRBJ2-5, with a weak D call TRBD1 (5 bases). The CDR3 runs 13 residues. Germline CDR1 is KGHSH and CDR2 is LQKENI. The V gene lost 3 bases and the J gene lost 5 bases, with 10 bases spanning the gap. CDR3 coding DNA: TGTGCCAGCTCACCTAGGTGGGGCGAGACCCAGTACTTC. This codes for CASSPRWGETQYF. Based on the CDR3 plus reference TRBV18 and TRBJ2-5, the full variable domain is NAGVMQNPRHLVRRRGQEARLRCSPMKGHSHVYWYRQLPEEGLKFMVYLQKENIIDESGMPKERFSAEFPKEGPSILRIQQVVRGDSAAYFCASSPRWGETQYFGPGTRLLVL.

The CDR3: CASSQDYRVSNQPQHF. For the CDR3, the DNA is TGCGCCAGCAGCCAAGATTACAGGGTTAGCAATCAGCCCCAGCATTTT. V gene TRBV4-3 combines with J gene TRBJ1-5, with D tentatively TRBD1 (6 bases). The V end lost 0 bases, the J end lost 0 bases, and 9 bases lay between the germline ends. The germline CDR1 and CDR2 sequences are LGHNA and YSLEER. This CDR3 has 16 amino acids.

V gene TRBV9 combines with J gene TRBJ2-7, with D perhaps matching TRBD2 (6 bases). The CDR3 is 18 residues long. Deletions cut 0 bases from V and 2 bases from J, with 21 bases between. Looked up from germline, CDR1 is SGDLS and CDR2 is YYNGEE. CDR3 in amino acids: CASSVAPNRGDSTYEQYF. DNA for the CDR3: TGTGCCAGCAGCGTAGCACCCAACCGAGGGGACTCAACCTACGAGCAGTACTTC.

This chain links TRBV18 with TRBJ1-1; 7 bases line up with TRBD1. Germline lookup yields CDR1 KGHSH and CDR2 LQKENI. V trimming: 4 bases; J trimming: 1 base; junction bases outside the gene matches: 3. CDR3 length: 14 amino acids. CDR3 sequence (DNA): TGTGCCAGCTCACGGGGACAGCCGAACACTGAAGCTTTCTTT. Translated, it gives CASSRGQPNTEAFF. Full variable domain (remainder filled in from reference TRBV18 and TRBJ1-1): NAGVMQNPRHLVRRRGQEARLRCSPMKGHSHVYWYRQLPEEGLKFMVYLQKENIIDESGMPKERFSAEFPKEGPSILRIQQVVRGDSAAYFCASSRGQPNTEAFFGQGTRLTVV.

The chain is built from TRBV7-2 and TRBJ1-5; no definite D call. V lost 5 bases to trimming and J lost 5 bases, with 10 bases between them. Germline V gene data show CDR1 as SGHTA and CDR2 as FQGNSA. The CDR3 has 13 residues. The CDR3 spells CASSPQFDQPQHF. The CDR3 DNA reads as TGTGCCAGCAGCCCCCAGTTTGATCAGCCCCAGCATTTT.

The V and J genes are TRBV30 and TRBJ1-6; 9 nucleotides agree with TRBD1. Trimming took 3 bases from V and 10 from J; bases not matched to a gene: 4. In germline, CDR1 is GTSNPN, CDR2 SVGIG (reference sequence). This CDR3 is built from 13 residues. CDR3 sequence: CAWRTGGWSPLHF. The CDR3 DNA follows: TGTGCCTGGAGGACAGGGGGTTGGTCACCCCTCCACTTT.

J is TRBJ2-7 and V is TRBV29-1; the match to TRBD2 covers 10 bases. Trimming removed 5 bases from V and 3 bases from J; junction bases left unmatched: 4. Germline V gene data show CDR1 as SQVTM and CDR2 as ANQGSEA. The length of the CDR3 is 13 residues. CDR3 residues: CSVKGLAYYEQYF. DNA of the CDR3: TGCAGCGTTAAGGGACTAGCGTACTACGAGCAGTACTTC.

J is TRBJ2-7 and V is TRBV7-2, with D possibly matching TRBD1 (6 bases). The CDR3 length is 15 residues. Germline CDR1 is SGHTA and CDR2 is FQGNSA. Trimming removed 3 bases at V and 3 bases at J, with 15 bases between. The CDR3 DNA is TGTGCCAGCAGCTTCACCGGGACACCAATCTACGAGCAGTACTTC. It translates to CASSFTGTPIYEQYF.

The chain's CDR3 is CASSFPGQGFYNEQFF. The CDR3 region has the DNA TGTGCCAGCAGCTTCCCGGGACAGGGTTTTTACAATGAGCAGTTCTTC. V and J are TRBV5-8 and TRBJ2-1, with 9 bases matching TRBD1. The V and J ends lost 2 bases and 4 bases, in that order; junction bases with no gene match: 7. The germline CDR1 and CDR2 sequences are SGHTS and YDEGEE. The CDR3 totals 16 residues.

The gene calls are TRBV4-3 and TRBJ2-5; 9 nucleotides agree with TRBD1. The ends lost 2 bases at V and 3 bases at J; junction bases unmatched: 4. The length of the CDR3 is 15 residues. CDR1 LGHNA and CDR2 YSLEER come from the germline V gene. The CDR3 spells CASSQYRTGEETQYF. The CDR3 bases are TGCGCCAGCAGCCAATACAGGACAGGGGAAGAGACCCAGTACTTC.

This clone was seen just once. The chain is built from TRBV7-2 and TRBJ1-1; TRBD1 agrees at 10 bases. CDR3 length: 16 residues. Germline V gene data show CDR1 as SGHTA and CDR2 as FQGNSA. Trimming at V came to 1 base and at J to 1 base, leaving 3 bases not matched to a gene. The CDR3 DNA sequence: TGTGCCAGCAGCTTAGTCCGGACAGGGGGGAACACTGAAGCTTTCTTT. As protein: CASSLVRTGGNTEAFF.